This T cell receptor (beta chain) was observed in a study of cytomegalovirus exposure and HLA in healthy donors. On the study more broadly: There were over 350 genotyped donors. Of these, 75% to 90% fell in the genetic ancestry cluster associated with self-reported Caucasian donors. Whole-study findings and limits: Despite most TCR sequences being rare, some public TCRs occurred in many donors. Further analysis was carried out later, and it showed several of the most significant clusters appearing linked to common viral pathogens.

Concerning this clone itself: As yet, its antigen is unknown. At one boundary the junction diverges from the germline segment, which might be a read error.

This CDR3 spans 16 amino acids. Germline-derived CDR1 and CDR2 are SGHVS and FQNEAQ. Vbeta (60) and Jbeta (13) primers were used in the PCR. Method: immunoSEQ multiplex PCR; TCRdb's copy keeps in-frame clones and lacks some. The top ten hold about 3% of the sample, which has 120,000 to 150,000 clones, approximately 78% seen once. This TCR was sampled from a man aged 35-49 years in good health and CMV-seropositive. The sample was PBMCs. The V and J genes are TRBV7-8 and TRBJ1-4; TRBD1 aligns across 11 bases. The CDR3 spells CAGSLIAGQGEEKLFF. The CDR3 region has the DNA TGTGCCGGCAGCTTAATTGCGGGACAGGGGGAGGAAAAACTGTTTTTT.